This T cell receptor beta chain derives from a study of OX40 agonist ivuxolimab in advanced cancers. Study-level information: Those treated in dose escalation had hepatocellular carcinoma, melanoma, renal cell cancer or head and neck cancer. Having had anti-PD-1, anti-PD-L1 or anti-CTLA-4 therapy before was allowed, and approximately 40% had some. With a range of roughly 23 to 79, age averaged approximately 55 years, and 70% to 85% were male.

Comment on this clone: No antigen is known for it.

The germline V gene encodes CDR1 SEHNR and CDR2 FQNEAQ (reference sequence). Trimming pared 5 bases from V and 1 base from J, leaving 15 bases between. This CDR3 has 16 residues. Study results and limitations: Which antigen the expanded peripheral T cells recognized is unknown.

The protocol was immunoSEQ multiplex PCR, while the TCRdb copy is restricted to in-frame clones and leaves out a portion. The sample carries about 18,000 clones, roughly 80% recorded once. The sequence was collected from an adult with an advanced solid tumor such as melanoma, head and neck, liver or kidney cancer. J is TRBJ2-1 and V is TRBV7-9; D is ambiguous. The sequencing here drew on CD4+ or CD8+ T cells sorted from blood, taken in a trial of the OX40 agonist ivuxolimab. CDR3 residues: CASSNRAKASYNEQFF. The CDR3 DNA sequence: TGTGCCAGCAGCAACCGGGCGAAAGCTTCCTACAATGAGCAGTTCTTC.